These 29 T cell receptor beta chains were sequenced from one sample in a study of blood T cell repertoires in COVID-19. This table comes from immunoSEQ multiplex PCR, and its TCRdb copy is limited to in-frame clones, with some not included. Of fewer than 250,000 clones in the sample, approximately 87% were seen once. The sequencing input was peripheral blood. The receptors were sampled from a woman in her 70s with acute or convalescent COVID-19.

The V gene is TRBV18, the J gene TRBJ2-7; maybe TRBD1 (6 bases). Germline CDR1 and CDR2: KGHSH and LQKENI. This CDR3 region has 17 residues. V was pared by 5 bases and J by 2 bases, with 22 bases between. This CDR3 is CASSATPSLTGPYEQYF. For the CDR3, the DNA is TGTGCCAGCTCAGCAACTCCAAGTTTGACAGGCCCCTACGAGCAGTACTTC.

The chain carries TRBV18 and TRBJ2-7; 12 nucleotides align to TRBD2. CDR3 length: 16 residues. CDR1 KGHSH and CDR2 LQKENI come from the germline V gene. J was trimmed by 1 base and V by 3 bases; bases with no gene match: 4. CDR3 in DNA: TGTGCCAGCTCACCCCAGGGACTAGCGGGTTCCTACGAGCAGTACTTC. It codes for CASSPQGLAGSYEQYF.

V usage is TRBV6-5 and J usage is TRBJ2-2, with D possibly matching TRBD2 (5 bases). The germline V and J ends were trimmed by 2 bases and 4 bases, with 14 bases remaining between them. Per the germline V gene, CDR1 is MNHEY and CDR2 is SVGAGI. The CDR3 is made up of 16 amino acids. The CDR3 here is CASSYRLPGSTGELFF. The CDR3 nucleotides read TGTGCCAGCAGTTACAGGCTCCCTGGGAGCACCGGGGAGCTGTTTTTT.

J is TRBJ1-5 and V is TRBV7-8; 8 bases fit TRBD1. Losses at the gene ends were 6 bases for V and 3 bases for J; bases not matched to a gene: 13. This CDR3 has 17 residues. In germline, CDR1 is SGHVS, CDR2 FQNEAQ. CDR3 protein: CASSSSGTGGVNQPQHF. The DNA of the CDR3 is TGTGCCAGCAGTTCTTCCGGCACAGGGGGGGTCAATCAGCCCCAGCATTTT.

In this sample, this clone turned up a few times. V gene TRBV28 combines with J gene TRBJ1-5, with D tentatively TRBD1 (5 bases). This CDR3 contains 17 residues. The V gene's germline CDR1 is MDHEN and CDR2 SYDVKM. The V gene lost 5 bases and the J gene lost 7 bases, with 24 bases spanning the gap. The CDR3 DNA sequence: TGTGCCAGCAGTCCCGTGCGGGGGACGCGTCTTGACCAGCCCCAGCATTTT. Translating gives CASSPVRGTRLDQPQHF.

V gene TRBV5-1 combines with J gene TRBJ1-1, with D unresolved. Deletions cut 0 bases from V and 5 bases from J, with 14 bases between. The germline gives CDR1 SGHRS, CDR2 YFSETQ. CDR3 length equals 15 residues. In DNA, the CDR3 is TGCGCCAGCAGCTTGGGGCGCGGGCCGAGGACTGAAGCTTTCTTT. It specifies CASSLGRGPRTEAFF.

The rearrangement links TRBV6-1 to TRBJ1-2, with 8 bases identical to TRBD1. Trimming took 1 base from V and 8 from J; bases not matched to a gene: 3. Germline V gene lookup returns CDR1 MNHNS and CDR2 SASEGT. CDR3 length: 13 amino acids. The CDR3 loop reads CASSEGTGWGYTF. DNA of the CDR3: TGTGCCAGCAGTGAAGGGACAGGGTGGGGCTACACCTTC.

The rearrangement links TRBV6-1 to TRBJ2-5; 11 bases line up with TRBD2. After removal of 6 bases from V and 4 bases from J, the junction contained 4 bases not matched to a gene. Germline assignment: CDR1 MNHNS and CDR2 SASEGT. This CDR3 contains 14 residues. In DNA, the CDR3 is TGTGCCAGCAGAGATAGCGGGGGGGGAGAGACCCAGTACTTC. Residues: CASRDSGGGETQYF.

The chain uses TRBV7-2 and TRBJ2-2; 8 nucleotides agree with TRBD1. Germline V gives CDR1 SGHTA, CDR2 FQGNSA. This CDR3 is built from 17 residues. V trimming: 6 bases; J trimming: 1 base; junction bases outside the gene matches: 10. The CDR3 is CASSFPQGARNTGELFF. The DNA for the CDR3 is TGTGCCAGCAGTTTCCCGCAGGGGGCGCGGAACACCGGGGAGCTGTTTTTT.

V usage is TRBV5-4 and J usage is TRBJ2-3; D is possibly TRBD1 (7 bases). Germline V gives CDR1 SGHNT, CDR2 YYREEE (reference sequence). Trimming removed 4 bases at V and 0 bases at J, with 12 bases between. The CDR3 contains 15 residues. For the CDR3, the DNA is TGTGCCAGCAGCCGGGGGACAGCTAGCACAGATACGCAGTATTTT. Its protein is CASSRGTASTDTQYF. The variable domain in full, completed from reference TRBV5-4 and TRBJ2-3, reads ETGVTQSPTHLIKTRGQQVTLRCSSQSGHNTVSWYQQALGQGPQFIFQYYREEENGRGNFPPRFSGLQFPNYSSELNVNALELDDSALYLCASSRGTASTDTQYFGPGTRLTVL.

The rearrangement uses TRBV11-3 and TRBJ2-7; TRBD2 aligns across 7 bases. V lost 5 bases and J lost 5; bases outside the gene matches: 9. CDR1 SGHNT and CDR2 YENEEA come from the germline V gene. CDR3 length: 14 amino acids. This CDR3 is CASSPGGSAHEQYF. In DNA form, the CDR3 reads TGTGCCAGCAGCCCCGGGGGGAGCGCCCACGAGCAGTACTTC.

The rearrangement uses TRBV6-4 and TRBJ1-1, with 7 bases matching TRBD1. This CDR3 region has 16 residues. Unmatched junction bases numbered 21, after V lost 11 bases and J lost 6 bases. Germline V gene sequence: CDR1 MRHNA, CDR2 SNTAGT. CDR3 nucleotide sequence: TGTGCCGGCCAGCCAGAGACCGGACAGGAGGTTGCTGAAGCTTTCTTT. This translates into CAGQPETGQEVAEAFF.

The chain uses TRBV13 and TRBJ1-1, with D possibly being TRBD1 (6 bases). In germline, CDR1 is PRHDT, CDR2 FYEKMQ (reference sequence). This CDR3 contains 14 residues. Trimming cost V 2 bases and J 7 bases, with 14 bases left between them. The CDR3 bases are TGTGCCAGCAGCTTATTGTCAGAGGACAGTGAAGCTTTCTTT. Its translation is CASSLLSEDSEAFF.

The chain is built from TRBV19 and TRBJ2-3; 9 bases align to TRBD2. The junction had 11 bases not matched to a gene; V was cut back by 3 bases and J by 4 bases. The CDR3 is made up of 17 amino acids. In germline, CDR1 is LNHDA, CDR2 SQIVND (reference sequence). The CDR3 sequence is CASSMPRLAGFSDTQYF. CDR3 nucleotide sequence: TGTGCCAGTAGTATGCCGCGGCTAGCGGGGTTCTCAGATACGCAGTATTTT.

The CDR3 DNA reads TGTGCCAGCCAGCGGGATGAGGACGAGCAGTACTTC. It is translated as CASQRDEDEQYF. The chain uses TRBV2 and TRBJ2-7; 7 positions match TRBD2. The CDR3 covers 12 residues. Germline trimming cut 8 bases from V and 5 bases from J; bases unmatched to any gene: 6. Germline V CDR1 and CDR2: SNHLY, FYNNEI.

This chain joins TRBV6-4 and TRBJ1-2, with D tentatively TRBD1 (6 bases). CDR1 is MRHNA and CDR2 is SNTAGT in the germline V gene. The V and J ends lost 0 bases and 4 bases respectively, with 18 bases between them. The CDR3 has 17 amino acids. Written as DNA, the CDR3 is TGTGCCAGCAGTGACTCGAGATGGGGGGGGCCCCCCTATGGCTACACCTTC. It specifies CASSDSRWGGPPYGYTF.

The chain combines TRBV7-9 with TRBJ1-2, with D maybe TRBD1 (6 bases). Trimming cost V 5 bases and J 6 bases, with 13 bases left between them. The CDR3 has 13 residues. In germline, CDR1 is SEHNR, CDR2 FQNEAQ (reference sequence). CDR3 sequence reads: CASSPWGPNGYTF. CDR3 nucleotide sequence: TGTGCCAGCAGCCCGTGGGGGCCTAATGGCTACACCTTC.

The rearrangement links TRBV5-1 to TRBJ1-3, with D perhaps matching TRBD1 (5 bases). The CDR3 loop spans 15 amino acids. Germline-derived CDR1 and CDR2 are SGHRS and YFSETQ. Trimming took off 2 bases at V and 0 bases at J, with 9 bases between the two ends. Here the CDR3 DNA reads TGCGCCAGCAGCTTATCGACAGACTCTGGAAACACCATATATTTT. It codes for CASSLSTDSGNTIYF.

This chain links TRBV14 with TRBJ2-5, with a possible D match to TRBD2 (6 bases). The CDR3 is 17 amino acids. Germline values: CDR1 SGHDN, CDR2 FVKESK. Deletions cut 4 bases from V and 2 bases from J, with 20 bases between. The CDR3 DNA sequence: TGTGCCAGCAGCCTCCTGAGACGGGGAGGAGGGCAAGAGACCCAGTACTTC. This gives the protein CASSLLRRGGGQETQYF.

The chain has TRBV28 and TRBJ2-6; a possible D gene is TRBD1 (6 bases). The V and J ends lost 5 bases and 3 bases respectively, with 14 bases between them. The CDR3 extends over 16 amino acids. Germline assignment: CDR1 MDHEN and CDR2 SYDVKM. CDR3 loop: CASSVTGIGGANVLTF. In DNA, the CDR3 is TGTGCCAGCAGTGTTACAGGGATAGGTGGGGCCAACGTCCTGACTTTC.

V gene TRBV27 combines with J gene TRBJ2-1, with 11 positions matching TRBD2. This CDR3 is 16 amino acids long. V dropped 4 bases and J dropped 2; count of bases not matched to a gene: 4. Germline values: CDR1 MNHEY, CDR2 SMNVEV (reference sequence). The DNA for the CDR3 is TGTGCCAGCAGTTCGGTAGCGGGAGGGGCCTACAATGAGCAGTTCTTC. Translated, it gives CASSSVAGGAYNEQFF.

A note on this clone: In the same sample, other DNA sequences code for this CDR3. The chain combines TRBV9 with TRBJ1-3; unclear D gene. Trimming removed 0 bases from V and 1 base from J, with 8 bases in between. The V gene's germline CDR1 is SGDLS and CDR2 YYNGEE. The CDR3 consists of 15 residues. CDR3 residues: CASSVATGSGNTIYF. Written as DNA, the CDR3 is TGTGCCAGCAGCGTAGCTACGGGATCTGGAAACACCATATATTTT.

This chain links TRBV19 with TRBJ2-7; D is possibly TRBD1 (6 bases). CDR3 size: 13 residues. V lost 1 base, J lost 5 bases, and 9 bases lay in between. Germline loops: CDR1 LNHDA, CDR2 SQIVND (reference sequence). The CDR3: CASSIAQGHEQYF. The CDR3, as DNA: TGTGCCAGTAGTATAGCACAGGGCCACGAGCAGTACTTC.

The chain joins TRBV18 to TRBJ1-3; D may be TRBD1 (5 bases). The germline V gene encodes CDR1 KGHSH and CDR2 LQKENI. V gave up 3 bases and J gave up 0 bases, with 12 bases separating them. This CDR3 has 16 amino acids. The CDR3 spells CASSPVPDTSGNTIYF. CDR3 DNA: TGTGCCAGCTCACCCGTCCCGGACACCTCTGGAAACACCATATATTTT.

The J gene is TRBJ2-5, the V gene TRBV5-1; D possibly corresponds to TRBD2 (6 bases). Per germline, CDR1 SGHRS and CDR2 YFSETQ. The CDR3 spans 13 residues. V was clipped by 3 bases and J by 2 bases, with 8 bases between them. The CDR3 spells CASSWDLQETQYF. In DNA form, the CDR3 reads TGCGCCAGCAGCTGGGACTTGCAAGAGACCCAGTACTTC.

J is TRBJ1-2 and V is TRBV4-2; 7 bases line up with TRBD1. The V segment lost 4 bases and the J segment 4 bases; nucleotides outside the gene matches: 9. The CDR3 contains 15 residues. From germline, CDR1 is LGHNA and CDR2 YNFKEQ. The CDR3 protein is CASSPLQGPSYGYTF. In DNA, the CDR3 is TGTGCCAGCAGCCCTTTACAGGGGCCGAGCTATGGCTACACCTTC.

The chain is built from TRBV5-4 and TRBJ1-2; D not certain. The CDR3 has 14 residues. The V end lost 0 bases, the J end lost 7 bases, and 13 bases lay between the germline ends. The germline gives CDR1 SGHNT, CDR2 YYREEE (reference sequence). The CDR3 region has the DNA TGTGCCAGCAGCTTGGGACAAGTGATCGGTGGCTACACCTTC. This codes for CASSLGQVIGGYTF.

The V call is TRBV7-9, the J call TRBJ1-5; D gene unclear. CDR3 length equals 15 residues. Trimming removed 3 bases at V and 0 bases at J, with 9 bases between. Germline values: CDR1 SEHNR, CDR2 FQNEAQ (reference sequence). The CDR3 DNA reads as TGTGCCAGCAGCTTGGGCTCCTATAGCAATCAGCCCCAGCATTTT. Encoded protein: CASSLGSYSNQPQHF.

This clone has only one observation. The CDR3 sequence is CATHFSTGEDQPQHF. The DNA for the CDR3 is TGTGCCACCCACTTTTCGACAGGGGAAGATCAGCCCCAGCATTTT. V usage is TRBV6-5 and J usage is TRBJ1-5, with 8 bases lining up with TRBD1. V dropped 10 bases and J dropped 5; count of bases not matched to a gene: 13. The CDR3 has 15 residues. CDR1 MNHEY and CDR2 SVGAGI come from the germline V gene.